This TCR beta chain was recovered during a study of tumor and adjacent non-tumor tissue in lung cancer. The CDR3 extends over 13 amino acids. The germline V gene has CDR1 SGHAT and CDR2 FQNNGV. RNA was extracted from bulk tissue without any cell sorting. A modified ARM-PCR protocol with three rounds of nested PCR amplified TCRbeta. Using its own MiXCR run on the multiplex PCR reads, TCRdb lists one record per CDR3 protein. Here the sample spans under 150,000 distinct CDR3 sequences, about 66% being singletons. Concerning this clonotype: Relative to the germline gene, one junction end is altered; a read error may explain this.

The J gene is TRBJ2-7, the V gene TRBV11-2; D is unresolved. Sequenced: lung tumor tissue. This sequence originates from a man aged 25 to 40 with non-small cell lung cancer. CDR3 bases: TGTGCCAGCAGCTTAGATTTAGGGAATGAGCATTACTTC. Its protein is CASSLDLGNEHYF.